These 5 T cell receptor beta chains share one sample of origin, sequenced in a study of T cells of healthy individuals. TCRdb analysed the 5' RACE reads with MiXCR anew, one entry per CDR3 protein. Among some 82,000 distinct CDR3 sequences listed, about 5.5% were seen once. These receptors came from a female donor in good health.

This clonotype was seen a few times. The V gene is TRBV7-2, the J gene TRBJ1-1; D ambiguous. The CDR3 is made up of 15 amino acids. The germline V gene encodes CDR1 SGHTA and CDR2 FQGNSA. V was cut by 3 bases and J by 8 bases, with 19 bases left in between. The chain's CDR3 is CASSFVVESEIEAFF. As DNA, the CDR3 is TGTGCCAGCAGCTTCGTGGTGGAGTCTGAAATAGAAGCTTTCTTT. The variable domain in full, with the rest retrieved from reference TRBV7-2 and TRBJ1-1, is GAGVSQSPSNKVTEKGKDVELRCDPISGHTALYWYRQSLGQGLEFLIYFQGNSAPDKSGLPSDRFSAERTGGSVSTLTIQRTQQEDSAVYLCASSFVVESEIEAFFGQGTRLTVV.

This clonotype was found many times. The chain is built from TRBV4-1 and TRBJ1-1, with D maybe TRBD1 (6 bases). Germline CDR1 reads MGHRA; CDR2 reads YSYEKL. V was trimmed by 0 bases and J by 11 bases, leaving 22 bases between them. There are 16 residues in the CDR3. The CDR3 here is CASSQERGGGVRGAFF. For the CDR3, the DNA is TGCGCCAGCAGCCAAGAAAGGGGGGGTGGGGTCCGGGGCGCTTTCTTT.

A single count supports this clonotype. A much bigger clone sits one base away, suggesting this may be a read error. V usage is TRBV29-1 and J usage is TRBJ2-7; 7 positions agree with TRBD1. The trim removed 1 base at V and 2 bases at J, leaving 5 bases unmatched. The CDR3 runs to 14 residues. The germline V gene has CDR1 SQVTM and CDR2 ANQGSEA. CDR3: CSVEGQGSPYEQYF. The CDR3 nucleotides read TGCAGCGTTGAAGGACAGGGAAGCCCCTACGAGCAGTACTTC.

The table lists this clonotype with many counts. The chain couples TRBV10-3 to TRBJ2-2; possible D gene TRBD2, 5 bases. The CDR3 length is 14 residues. CDR1 is ENHRY and CDR2 is SYGVKD in the germline V gene. V was pared by 7 bases and J by 3 bases, with 12 bases between. CDR3 sequence: CAINGQRYTGELFF. CDR3 coding DNA: TGTGCCATCAACGGTCAGCGGTACACCGGGGAGCTGTTTTTT.

This clonotype was observed a handful of times. The chain recombines TRBV28 with TRBJ1-2, with D unclear. This CDR3 contains 16 residues. From germline, CDR1 is MDHEN and CDR2 SYDVKM. Trimming pared 5 bases from V and 0 bases from J, leaving 16 bases between. DNA for the CDR3: TGTGCCAGCAGTACAACGCCCGGGTCGGCTAACTATGGCTACACCTTC. Its translation is CASSTTPGSANYGYTF.